This T cell receptor (beta chain) derives from a study of T cell changes during pregnancy in multiple sclerosis. CDR3 length: 15 residues. V lost 3 bases and J lost 3; bases outside the gene matches: 2. Germline V gene lookup returns CDR1 SGHAT and CDR2 FQNNGV. Assay: immunoSEQ multiplex PCR; the TCRdb copy retains only in-frame clones and omits some. The repertoire holds tens of thousands of clones, with around 93% as singletons. This clone was seen a single time. The source was CD4+ T cells from peripheral blood mononuclear cells, collected after pregnancy. The sequence was obtained from a female donor in good health, enrolled as a control in a pregnancy study. The chain joins TRBV11-2 to TRBJ2-3; TRBD2 matches at 11 bases. CDR3 sequence: CASSFTSGGTDTQYF. For the CDR3, the DNA is TGTGCCAGCAGCTTCACTAGCGGGGGTACAGATACGCAGTATTTT.